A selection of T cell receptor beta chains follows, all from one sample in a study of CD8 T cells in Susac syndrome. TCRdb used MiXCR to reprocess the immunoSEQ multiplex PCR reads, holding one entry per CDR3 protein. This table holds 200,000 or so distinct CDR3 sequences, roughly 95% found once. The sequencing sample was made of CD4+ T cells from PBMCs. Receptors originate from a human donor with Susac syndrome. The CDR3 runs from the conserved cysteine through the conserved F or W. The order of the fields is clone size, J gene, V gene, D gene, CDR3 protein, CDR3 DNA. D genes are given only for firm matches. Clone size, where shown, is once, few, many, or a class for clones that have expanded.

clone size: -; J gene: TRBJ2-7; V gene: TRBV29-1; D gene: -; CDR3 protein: CSVERGPYEQYF; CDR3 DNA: TGCAGCGTTGAAAGGGGTCCGTACGAGCAGTACTTC
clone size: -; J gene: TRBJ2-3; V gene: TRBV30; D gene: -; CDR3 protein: CAWSILVDTDTQYF; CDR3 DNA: TGTGCCTGGAGTATACTAGTGGACACAGATACGCAGTATTTT
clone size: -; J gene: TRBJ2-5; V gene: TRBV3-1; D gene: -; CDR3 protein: CASSQEGARETQYF; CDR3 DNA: TGTGCCAGCAGCCAAGAGGGGGCCAGGGAGACCCAGTACTTC
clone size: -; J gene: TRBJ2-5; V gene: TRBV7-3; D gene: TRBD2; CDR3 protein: CASSLRGASGGYETQYF; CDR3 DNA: TGTGCCAGCAGCTTAAGGGGGGCTAGCGGGGGGTATGAGACCCAGTACTTC
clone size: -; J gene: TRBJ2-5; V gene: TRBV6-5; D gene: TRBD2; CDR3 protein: CASSYFGTSRETQYF; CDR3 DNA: TGTGCCAGCAGTTACTTCGGGACTAGCAGGGAGACCCAGTACTTC
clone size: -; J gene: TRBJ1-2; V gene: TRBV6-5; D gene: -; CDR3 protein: CASSYSTGLNGYTF; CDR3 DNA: TGTGCCAGCAGTTACTCTACAGGGTTGAATGGCTACACCTTC
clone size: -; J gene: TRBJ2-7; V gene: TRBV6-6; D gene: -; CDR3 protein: CASSSLGGGYERYF; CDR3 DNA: TGTGCCAGCAGCTCGTTGGGGGGCGGTTACGAGCGGTACTTC
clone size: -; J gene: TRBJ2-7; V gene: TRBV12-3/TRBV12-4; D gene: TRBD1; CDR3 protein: CASSFQGVKYEQYF; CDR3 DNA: TGTGCCAGCAGTTTTCAGGGGGTGAAGTACGAGCAGTACTTC
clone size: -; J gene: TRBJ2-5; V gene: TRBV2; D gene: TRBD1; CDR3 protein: CASTADRGRETQYF; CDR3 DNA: TGTGCCAGCACTGCGGACAGGGGGCGAGAGACCCAGTACTTC
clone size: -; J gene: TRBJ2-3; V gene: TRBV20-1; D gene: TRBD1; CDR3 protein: CSARDMWTRQGWGTDTQYF; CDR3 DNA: TGCAGTGCTAGAGATATGTGGACCCGACAGGGTTGGGGCACAGATACGCAGTATTTT
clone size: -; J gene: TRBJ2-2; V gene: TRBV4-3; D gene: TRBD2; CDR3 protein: CASSQEIAGWYAGELFF; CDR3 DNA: TGCGCCAGCAGCCAAGAAATAGCGGGCTGGTACGCCGGGGAGCTGTTTTTT
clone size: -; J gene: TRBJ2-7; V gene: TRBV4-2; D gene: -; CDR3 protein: CASSPADASYEQYF; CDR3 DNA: TGTGCCAGCAGCCCCGCGGACGCCTCCTACGAGCAGTACTTC
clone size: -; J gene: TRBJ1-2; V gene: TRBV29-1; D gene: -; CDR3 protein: CSVEWQAYGYTF; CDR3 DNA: TGCAGCGTTGAATGGCAGGCCTATGGCTACACCTTC
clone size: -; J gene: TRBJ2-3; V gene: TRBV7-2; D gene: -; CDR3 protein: CASSFLPGTDTQYF; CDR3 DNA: TGTGCCAGCAGCTTTCTCCCCGGCACAGATACGCAGTATTTT
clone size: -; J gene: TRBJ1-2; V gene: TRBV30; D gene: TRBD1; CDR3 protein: CAWSPTGINGYTF; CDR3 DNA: TGTGCCTGGAGTCCGACAGGGATCAATGGCTACACCTTC
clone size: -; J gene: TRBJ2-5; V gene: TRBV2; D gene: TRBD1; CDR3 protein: CASSVRTGVETQYF; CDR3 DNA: TGTGCCAGCAGTGTCAGGACAGGGGTAGAGACCCAGTACTTC
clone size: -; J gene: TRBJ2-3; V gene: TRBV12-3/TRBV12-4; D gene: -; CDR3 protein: CASSLMDQGDTQYF; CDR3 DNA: TGTGCCAGCAGTTTGATGGATCAGGGGGATACGCAGTATTTT
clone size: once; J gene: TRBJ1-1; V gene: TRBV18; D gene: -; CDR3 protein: CASSPGGGERMNTEAFF; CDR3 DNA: TGTGCCAGCTCACCGGGGGGCGGGGAACGGATGAACACTGAAGCTTTCTTT
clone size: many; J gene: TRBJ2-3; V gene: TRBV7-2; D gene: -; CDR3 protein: CASSLADTQYF; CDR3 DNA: TGTGCCAGCAGCTTAGCAGATACGCAGTATTTT
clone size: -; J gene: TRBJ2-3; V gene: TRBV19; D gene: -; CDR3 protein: CASSMTGRRDTQYF; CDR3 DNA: TGTGCCAGTAGTATGACGGGCAGGAGGGATACGCAGTATTTT
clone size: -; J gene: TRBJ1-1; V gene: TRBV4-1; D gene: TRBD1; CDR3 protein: CASSQAGQGATEAFF; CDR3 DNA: TGCGCCAGCAGCCAAGCCGGACAGGGGGCCACTGAAGCTTTCTTT
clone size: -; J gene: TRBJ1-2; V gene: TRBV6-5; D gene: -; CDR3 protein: CASKRVYGYTF; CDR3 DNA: TGTGCCAGCAAAAGAGTCTATGGCTACACCTTC
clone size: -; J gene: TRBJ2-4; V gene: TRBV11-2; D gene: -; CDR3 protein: CASSPPGGADIQYF; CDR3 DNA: TGTGCCAGCAGTCCACCCGGGGGCGCGGACATTCAGTACTTC
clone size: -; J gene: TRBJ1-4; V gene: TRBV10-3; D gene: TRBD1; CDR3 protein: CASRQGIPEKLFF; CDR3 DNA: TGTGCCAGCCGACAGGGCATACCCGAAAAACTGTTTTTT
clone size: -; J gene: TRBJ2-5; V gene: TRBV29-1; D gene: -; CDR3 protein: CSVERHLQETQYF; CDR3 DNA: TGCAGCGTTGAAAGGCACCTCCAAGAGACCCAGTACTTC
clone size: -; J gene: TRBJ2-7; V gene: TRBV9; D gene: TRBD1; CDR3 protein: CASGQGARYEQYF; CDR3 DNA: TGTGCCAGCGGACAGGGGGCTCGATACGAGCAGTACTTC
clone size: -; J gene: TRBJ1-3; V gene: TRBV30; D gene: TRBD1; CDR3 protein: CAWSAGAGTGGNTIYF; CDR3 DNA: TGTGCCTGGAGTGCTGGAGCCGGGACAGGGGGAAACACCATATATTTT
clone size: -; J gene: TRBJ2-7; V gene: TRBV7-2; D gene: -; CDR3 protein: CASSPDSTTQSEQYF; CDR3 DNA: TGTGCCAGCAGCCCAGACTCGACCACCCAGAGCGAGCAGTACTTC
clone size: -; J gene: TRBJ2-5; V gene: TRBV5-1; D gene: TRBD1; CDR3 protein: CASSSTPGQGLLETQYF; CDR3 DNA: TGCGCCAGCAGCTCAACACCGGGACAGGGTCTGTTGGAGACCCAGTACTTC
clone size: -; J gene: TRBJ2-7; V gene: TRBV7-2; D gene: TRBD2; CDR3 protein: CASSLSLAGGYEQYF; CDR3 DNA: TGTGCCAGCAGCTTAAGTCTAGCGGGGGGCTACGAGCAGTACTTC
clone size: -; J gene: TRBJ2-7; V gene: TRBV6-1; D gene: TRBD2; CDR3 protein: CASSEATSGGFYSYEQYF; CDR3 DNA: TGTGCCAGCAGTGAGGCGACTAGCGGGGGGTTCTACTCCTACGAGCAGTACTTC
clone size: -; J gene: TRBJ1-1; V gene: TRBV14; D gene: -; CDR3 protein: CASSRTRGASEAFF; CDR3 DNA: TGTGCCAGCAGCCGGACCCGGGGGGCTTCTGAAGCTTTCTTT
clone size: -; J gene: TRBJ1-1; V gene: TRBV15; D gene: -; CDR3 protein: CATSRDLSRNTEAFF; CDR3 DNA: TGTGCCACCAGCAGAGATCTTAGCAGGAACACTGAAGCTTTCTTT
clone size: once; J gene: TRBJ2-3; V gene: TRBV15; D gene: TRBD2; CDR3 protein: CATSSGQRGHTDTQYF; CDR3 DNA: TGTGCCACCAGCAGTGGACAGCGGGGGCACACAGATACGCAGTATTTT
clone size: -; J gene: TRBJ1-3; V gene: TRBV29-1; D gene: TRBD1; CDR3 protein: CSVVGTALNTIYF; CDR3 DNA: TGCAGCGTTGTGGGGACAGCCCTAAACACCATATATTTT
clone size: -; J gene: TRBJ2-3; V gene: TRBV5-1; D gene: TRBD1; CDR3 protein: CASSSGTGVPDTQYF; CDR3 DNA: TGCGCCAGCAGCTCGGGGACAGGGGTTCCAGATACGCAGTATTTT
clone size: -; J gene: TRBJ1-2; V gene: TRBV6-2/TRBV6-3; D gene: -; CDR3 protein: CASSYRVHGGGYTF; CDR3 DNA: TGTGCCAGCAGTTACAGGGTCCACGGGGGAGGCTACACCTTC
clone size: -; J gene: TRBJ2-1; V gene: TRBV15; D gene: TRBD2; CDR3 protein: CATRKPGLGYNEQFF; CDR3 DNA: TGTGCCACCAGAAAGCCGGGACTAGGATACAATGAGCAGTTCTTC
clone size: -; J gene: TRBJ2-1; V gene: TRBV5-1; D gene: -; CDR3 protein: CASSLAGDTKQFF; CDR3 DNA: TGCGCCAGCAGCTTGGCCGGGGACACTAAGCAGTTCTTC
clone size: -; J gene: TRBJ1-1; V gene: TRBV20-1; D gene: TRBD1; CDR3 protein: CSARDDTGGMGTEAFF; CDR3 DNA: TGCAGTGCTAGAGATGATACAGGGGGCATGGGCACTGAAGCTTTCTTT
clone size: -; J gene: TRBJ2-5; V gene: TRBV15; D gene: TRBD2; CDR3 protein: CATSRTGTREETQYF; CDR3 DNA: TGTGCCACCAGCAGAACCGGGACTAGGGAAGAGACCCAGTACTTC
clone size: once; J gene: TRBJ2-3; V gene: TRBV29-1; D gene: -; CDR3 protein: CSPGGEDTQYF; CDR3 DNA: TGCAGCCCTGGCGGGGAGGATACGCAGTATTTT
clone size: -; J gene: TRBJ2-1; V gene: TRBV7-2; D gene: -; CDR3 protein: CASSLGWGHYNEQFF; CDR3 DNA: TGTGCCAGCAGCTTAGGGTGGGGTCACTACAATGAGCAGTTCTTC
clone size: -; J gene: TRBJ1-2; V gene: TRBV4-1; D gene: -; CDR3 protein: CASSQDLVGWQTNYGYTF; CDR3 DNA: TGCGCCAGCAGCCAAGATCTCGTGGGGTGGCAGACTAACTATGGCTACACCTTC
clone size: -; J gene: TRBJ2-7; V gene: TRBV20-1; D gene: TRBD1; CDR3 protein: CSALPSYRGYEQYF; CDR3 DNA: TGCAGTGCTCTTCCGAGCTACAGGGGCTACGAGCAGTACTTC
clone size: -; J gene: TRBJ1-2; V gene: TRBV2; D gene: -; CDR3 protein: CASMVGGSYGYTF; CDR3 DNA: TGTGCCAGCATGGTCGGCGGGAGCTATGGCTACACCTTC
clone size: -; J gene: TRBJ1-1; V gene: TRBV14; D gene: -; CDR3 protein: CASSRRANTEAFF; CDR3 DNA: TGTGCCAGCAGTCGCCGGGCAAACACTGAAGCTTTCTTT
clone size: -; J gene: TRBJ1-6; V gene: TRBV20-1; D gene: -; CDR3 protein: CSASPGGKVGNSPLHF; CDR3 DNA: TGCAGTGCTAGCCCCGGAGGGAAAGTGGGTAATTCACCCCTCCACTTT
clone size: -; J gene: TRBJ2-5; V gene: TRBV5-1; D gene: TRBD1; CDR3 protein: CASSPRTGGETQYF; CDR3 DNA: TGCGCCAGCAGCCCCCGGACAGGTGGGGAGACCCAGTACTTC
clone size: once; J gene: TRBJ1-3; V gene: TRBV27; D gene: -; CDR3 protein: CASSLSPGVAGNTIYF; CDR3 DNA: TGTGCCAGCAGTTTATCGCCAGGGGTTGCCGGAAACACCATATATTTT
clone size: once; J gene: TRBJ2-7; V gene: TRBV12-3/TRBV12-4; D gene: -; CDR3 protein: CASSFVGQGGFEQYF; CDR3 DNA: TGTGCCAGCAGTTTCGTTGGACAGGGAGGGTTCGAGCAGTACTTC
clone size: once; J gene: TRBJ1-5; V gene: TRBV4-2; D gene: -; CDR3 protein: CASSLDGTRDQPQHF; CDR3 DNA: TGTGCCAGCAGCCTTGACGGGACCAGGGATCAGCCCCAGCATTTT
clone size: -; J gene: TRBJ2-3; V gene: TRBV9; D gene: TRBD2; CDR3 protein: CASSVVGIAGGSTDTQYF; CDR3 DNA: TGTGCCAGCAGCGTAGTGGGGATAGCGGGGGGTAGCACAGATACGCAGTATTTT
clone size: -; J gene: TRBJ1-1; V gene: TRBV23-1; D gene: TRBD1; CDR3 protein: CASSHSDREVGTF; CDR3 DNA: TGCGCCAGCAGTCACTCGGACAGGGAGGTCGGCACCTTT
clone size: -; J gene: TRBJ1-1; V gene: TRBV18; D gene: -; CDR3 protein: CASSPPELEAFF; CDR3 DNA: TGTGCCAGCTCACCACCAGAGCTTGAAGCTTTCTTT
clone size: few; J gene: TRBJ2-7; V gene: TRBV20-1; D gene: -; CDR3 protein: CSAHGDGSYEQYF; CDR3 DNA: TGCAGTGCTCATGGGGATGGCTCCTACGAGCAGTACTTC
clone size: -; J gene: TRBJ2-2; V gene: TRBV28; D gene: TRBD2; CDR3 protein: CASTGGLAVTGELFF; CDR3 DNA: TGTGCCAGCACCGGCGGACTAGCGGTGACCGGGGAGCTGTTTTTT
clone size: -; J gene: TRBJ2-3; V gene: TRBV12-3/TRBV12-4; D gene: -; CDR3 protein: CASSSPRTGSDTQYF; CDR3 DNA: TGTGCCAGCAGTTCCCCCCGTACAGGGTCAGATACGCAGTATTTT
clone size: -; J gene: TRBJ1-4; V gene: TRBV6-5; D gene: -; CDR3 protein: CATSVATNEKLFF; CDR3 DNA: TGTGCCACTTCGGTTGCAACTAATGAAAAACTGTTTTTT